The 24 T cell receptor beta chains below were found in one sample sequenced in a study of Ad26.COV2.S vaccination and SARS-CoV-2 variants. Method: immunoSEQ multiplex PCR; TCRdb's copy keeps in-frame clones and lacks some. Of 300,000 to 400,000 clones detected, approximately 86% appear once; the ten largest clones hold less than 2%. The treatment: around 19 received Ad26.COV2.S at low or high dose, single or two shots; 5 received placebo; per-sample allocation not given. Sampling was performed 63 days after the first vaccine or placebo injection. Sequenced material: peripheral blood, taken in a trial of Ad26.COV2.S vaccine versus placebo. The receptors originated from a person aged 18-60 years who received the Ad26.COV2.S COVID-19 vaccine or a placebo.

The chain uses TRBV27 and TRBJ1-2; D is uncertain. Germline V gives CDR1 MNHEY, CDR2 SMNVEV (reference sequence). Trimming left V 3 bases short and J 6 bases short, with 17 bases between. This CDR3 has 15 amino acids. The CDR3 spells CASSLEGPQENGYTF. The CDR3 DNA is TGTGCCAGCAGTTTGGAGGGTCCCCAAGAGAATGGCTACACCTTC.

The chain recombines TRBV6-4 with TRBJ2-3; maybe TRBD2 (6 bases). The length of the CDR3 is 14 residues. Germline CDR1 MRHNA, CDR2 SNTAGT. Trimming pared 4 bases from V and 1 base from J, leaving 9 bases between. CDR3 sequence: CASSVSSGTDTQYF. CDR3 sequence (DNA): TGTGCCAGCAGTGTTTCTAGCGGCACAGATACGCAGTATTTT.

The rearrangement joins TRBV25-1 to TRBJ2-7; 7 bases agree with TRBD1. The CDR3 covers 14 residues. V trimming: 5 bases; J trimming: 4 bases; junction bases outside the gene matches: 8. CDR1 is MGHDK, CDR2 SYGVNS, per germline. The CDR3 DNA reads as TGTGCCAGCAGTTCCGACAGGGCCCCTTACGAGCAGTACTTC. Translation gives CASSSDRAPYEQYF.

The V gene is TRBV11-2, the J gene TRBJ1-6; 9 nucleotides align to TRBD1. The germline V gene has CDR1 SGHAT and CDR2 FQNNGV. The trim removed 5 bases at V and 8 bases at J, leaving 4 bases unmatched. The CDR3 is 14 residues long. The CDR3 sequence: CASSADRGDSPLHF. The CDR3 nucleotides are TGTGCCAGCAGCGCGGACAGGGGAGATTCACCCCTCCACTTT.

A single count supports this clone. V gene TRBV7-9 combines with J gene TRBJ2-5; 7 bases agree with TRBD1. This CDR3 has 16 amino acids. Germline values: CDR1 SEHNR, CDR2 FQNEAQ (reference sequence). V lost 3 bases and J lost 4; bases outside the gene matches: 11. This chain's CDR3 is CASSFSGRRTGETQYF. The DNA of the CDR3 is TGTGCCAGCAGCTTCTCGGGAAGACGGACAGGAGAGACCCAGTACTTC.

The rearrangement links TRBV12-3 or TRBV12-4 to TRBJ1-5; D ambiguous. The CDR3 loop spans 13 amino acids. V was clipped by 0 bases and J by 5 bases, with 5 bases between them. Written as DNA, the CDR3 is TGTGCCAGCAGTTTAGCCCGGGATCAGCCCCAGCATTTT. Translation: CASSLARDQPQHF.

Only one count was recorded for this clone. The chain links TRBV4-1 to TRBJ1-6; D is ambiguous. The V end was cut by 0 bases, the J end by 10 bases, with 16 bases between. CDR1 is MGHRA, CDR2 YSYEKL, per germline. The length of the CDR3 is 16 residues. The CDR3 nucleotides read TGCGCCAGCAGCCAAGAAGACTCGGGATCGCAATCACCCCTCCACTTT. Residues: CASSQEDSGSQSPLHF.

The chain recombines TRBV28 with TRBJ1-5; no firm D call. V was cut by 3 bases and J by 7 bases, with 7 bases left in between. In germline, CDR1 is MDHEN, CDR2 SYDVKM. This CDR3 region has 12 residues. The CDR3 region is CASSLRVQPQHF. CDR3 nucleotides: TGTGCCAGCAGTTTGAGGGTGCAGCCCCAGCATTTT.

V is TRBV5-4 and J is TRBJ2-5; 11 bases are shared with TRBD1. The V gene end was trimmed by 6 bases and the J gene end by 5 bases; junction bases not matched to a gene: 12. Looked up from germline, CDR1 is SGHNT and CDR2 is YYREEE (reference sequence). The CDR3 is made up of 16 amino acids. In DNA form, the CDR3 reads TGTGCCAGCACCCTAGGGACAGGGGGAAGGATCGAGACCCAGTACTTC. This encodes CASTLGTGGRIETQYF.

This chain connects TRBV7-6 to TRBJ2-7; no definite D call. This CDR3 has 13 amino acids. With 5 bases removed from V and 5 bases from J, the gap between germline ends came to 13 bases. The germline V gene encodes CDR1 SGHVS and CDR2 FNYEAQ. The CDR3: CASSPEVGNEQYF. In DNA form, the CDR3 reads TGTGCCAGCAGCCCAGAGGTCGGAAACGAGCAGTACTTC.

The rearrangement joins TRBV9 to TRBJ1-2; the D gene is possibly TRBD1 (6 bases). V was trimmed by 4 bases and J by 5 bases, leaving 15 bases between them. The germline V gene has CDR1 SGDLS and CDR2 YYNGEE. The CDR3 contains 14 residues. The CDR3 loop reads CASSPDRTNYGYTF. DNA for the CDR3: TGTGCCAGCAGCCCAGACAGGACGAATTATGGCTACACCTTC.

This clone was recorded once. V is TRBV7-2 and J is TRBJ1-6, with D perhaps TRBD1 (6 bases). The CDR3 is made up of 15 amino acids. With 6 bases removed from V and 6 bases from J, the gap between germline ends came to 15 bases. Per the germline V gene, CDR1 is SGHTA and CDR2 is FQGNSA. The CDR3 loop is CASRVGATGNSPLHF. As DNA, the CDR3 is TGTGCCAGCAGGGTGGGGGCTACCGGTAATTCACCCCTCCACTTT.

This clone was detected only once. The chain carries TRBV20-1 and TRBJ1-2; D is unresolved. Trimming took 8 bases from V and 1 from J, leaving 8 bases between them. The CDR3 totals 11 residues. The germline V gene encodes CDR1 DFQATT and CDR2 SNEGSKA (reference sequence). This chain's CDR3 is CSREHNYGYTF. In DNA, the CDR3 is TGCAGTAGGGAGCATAACTATGGCTACACCTTC.

This clone was counted a few times. The V and J genes are TRBV30 and TRBJ2-7, with D unclear. V shed 8 bases and J shed 5 bases, with 13 bases lying between them. The CDR3 is 11 residues long. From germline, CDR1 is GTSNPN and CDR2 SVGIG (reference sequence). DNA of the CDR3: TGTGCCCACTCCGCACACCACGAGCAGTACTTC. This encodes CAHSAHHEQYF.

The V call is TRBV11-1, the J call TRBJ2-5; 7 bases map to TRBD1. J lost 2 bases, V lost 5 bases, and 2 bases had no gene match. The CDR3 totals 13 residues. Germline CDR1 SGHAT, CDR2 FQDESV (reference sequence). CDR3 DNA: TGTGCCAGCAGCCGGGGACAGCAAGAGACCCAGTACTTC. Amino acids: CASSRGQQETQYF.

This chain joins TRBV5-1 and TRBJ2-1; D unresolved. Trimming cost V 0 bases and J 6 bases, with 10 bases left between them. CDR3 length: 14 residues. From germline, CDR1 is SGHRS and CDR2 YFSETQ. Here the CDR3 DNA reads TGCGCCAGCAGCTTGGTCATGGACGGCAATGAGCAGTTCTTC. It codes for CASSLVMDGNEQFF.

This chain uses TRBV7-2 with TRBJ2-4, with D unclear. The CDR3 spans 16 residues. V was clipped by 1 base and J by 0 bases, with 10 bases between them. CDR1 is SGHTA and CDR2 is FQGNSA in the germline V gene. CDR3 protein: CASSLVGKSAKNIQYF. The CDR3 bases are TGTGCCAGCAGCTTAGTAGGGAAATCAGCCAAAAACATTCAGTACTTC. Together with reference TRBV7-2 and TRBJ2-4, the CDR3 gives the full variable domain: GAGVSQSPSNKVTEKGKDVELRCDPISGHTALYWYRQSLGQGLEFLIYFQGNSAPDKSGLPSDRFSAERTGGSVSTLTIQRTQQEDSAVYLCASSLVGKSAKNIQYFGAGTRLSVL.

This clone has just one count. The chain couples TRBV7-2 to TRBJ2-1, with unresolved D. CDR1 and CDR2 (germline): SGHTA, FQGNSA. V lost 2 bases, J lost 9 bases, and 17 bases lay in between. There are 15 residues in the CDR3. Written as DNA, the CDR3 is TGTGCCAGCAGCTTACACCCGCCGGAGATAGGTGAGCAGTTCTTC. Encoded protein: CASSLHPPEIGEQFF.

This clone was picked up one time. The J gene is TRBJ1-1, the V gene TRBV6-5; D is unresolved. Germline V gives CDR1 MNHEY, CDR2 SVGAGI. The V and J ends lost 6 bases and 1 base respectively, with 15 bases between them. This CDR3 is built from 15 residues. CDR3 in amino acids: CASSFDFVGNTEAFF. In DNA form, the CDR3 reads TGTGCCAGCAGCTTCGATTTCGTGGGGAACACTGAAGCTTTCTTT.

The rearrangement joins TRBV6-2 or TRBV6-3 to TRBJ1-1; 7 bases agree with TRBD1. The trim removed 6 bases at V and 8 bases at J, leaving 9 bases unmatched. Per the germline V gene, CDR1 is MNHEY and CDR2 is SVGEGT. The CDR3 length is 13 residues. The CDR3 is CASSHSGRGEAFF. The CDR3 nucleotides are TGTGCCAGCAGCCACAGCGGCAGGGGGGAAGCTTTCTTT.

A few counts support this clone. This chain joins TRBV7-2 and TRBJ1-2; 7 bases fit TRBD1. The CDR3 totals 13 residues. Trimming cost V 4 bases and J 8 bases; bases outside gene matches: 7. Germline assignment: CDR1 SGHTA and CDR2 FQGNSA. The CDR3 DNA reads TGTGCCAGCAGCTCCCGACAGGGAAGGGGCTACACCTTC. Encoded protein: CASSSRQGRGYTF.

The count of this clone is one. The chain joins TRBV5-1 to TRBJ2-7; TRBD1 agrees at 7 bases. The germline gives CDR1 SGHRS, CDR2 YFSETQ. Trimming cost V 4 bases and J 5 bases; bases outside gene matches: 9. The CDR3 consists of 14 residues. The CDR3 spells CASSTRTGVNEQYF. In nucleotides, the CDR3 is TGCGCCAGCAGCACAAGGACAGGAGTCAACGAGCAGTACTTC.

This rearrangement joins TRBV30 to TRBJ2-3; 9 bases are a match to TRBD2. This CDR3 is 15 amino acids long. The germline V gene has CDR1 GTSNPN and CDR2 SVGIG (reference sequence). Trimming removed 6 bases from V and 7 bases from J; junction bases left unmatched: 14. The CDR3: CACSPLGGGANTQYF. The CDR3 nucleotides are TGTGCCTGCTCCCCTCTGGGCGGGGGGGCAAATACGCAGTATTTT.

The J gene is TRBJ1-2, the V gene TRBV7-6; 8 nucleotides align to TRBD1. V lost 4 bases and J lost 1; bases outside the gene matches: 8. Germline V gives CDR1 SGHVS, CDR2 FNYEAQ. The length of the CDR3 is 16 residues. The CDR3 DNA follows: TGTGCCAGCAGCTCACAACAGGGGGGGGTTAACTATGGCTACACCTTC. The encoded protein is CASSSQQGGVNYGYTF. Combining the CDR3 with reference TRBV7-6 and TRBJ1-2 gives the whole variable domain GAGVSQSPRYKVTKRGQDVALRCDPISGHVSLYWYRQALGQGPEFLTYFNYEAQQDKSGLPNDRFSAERPEGSISTLTIQRTEQRDSAMYRCASSSQQGGVNYGYTFGSGTRLTVV.